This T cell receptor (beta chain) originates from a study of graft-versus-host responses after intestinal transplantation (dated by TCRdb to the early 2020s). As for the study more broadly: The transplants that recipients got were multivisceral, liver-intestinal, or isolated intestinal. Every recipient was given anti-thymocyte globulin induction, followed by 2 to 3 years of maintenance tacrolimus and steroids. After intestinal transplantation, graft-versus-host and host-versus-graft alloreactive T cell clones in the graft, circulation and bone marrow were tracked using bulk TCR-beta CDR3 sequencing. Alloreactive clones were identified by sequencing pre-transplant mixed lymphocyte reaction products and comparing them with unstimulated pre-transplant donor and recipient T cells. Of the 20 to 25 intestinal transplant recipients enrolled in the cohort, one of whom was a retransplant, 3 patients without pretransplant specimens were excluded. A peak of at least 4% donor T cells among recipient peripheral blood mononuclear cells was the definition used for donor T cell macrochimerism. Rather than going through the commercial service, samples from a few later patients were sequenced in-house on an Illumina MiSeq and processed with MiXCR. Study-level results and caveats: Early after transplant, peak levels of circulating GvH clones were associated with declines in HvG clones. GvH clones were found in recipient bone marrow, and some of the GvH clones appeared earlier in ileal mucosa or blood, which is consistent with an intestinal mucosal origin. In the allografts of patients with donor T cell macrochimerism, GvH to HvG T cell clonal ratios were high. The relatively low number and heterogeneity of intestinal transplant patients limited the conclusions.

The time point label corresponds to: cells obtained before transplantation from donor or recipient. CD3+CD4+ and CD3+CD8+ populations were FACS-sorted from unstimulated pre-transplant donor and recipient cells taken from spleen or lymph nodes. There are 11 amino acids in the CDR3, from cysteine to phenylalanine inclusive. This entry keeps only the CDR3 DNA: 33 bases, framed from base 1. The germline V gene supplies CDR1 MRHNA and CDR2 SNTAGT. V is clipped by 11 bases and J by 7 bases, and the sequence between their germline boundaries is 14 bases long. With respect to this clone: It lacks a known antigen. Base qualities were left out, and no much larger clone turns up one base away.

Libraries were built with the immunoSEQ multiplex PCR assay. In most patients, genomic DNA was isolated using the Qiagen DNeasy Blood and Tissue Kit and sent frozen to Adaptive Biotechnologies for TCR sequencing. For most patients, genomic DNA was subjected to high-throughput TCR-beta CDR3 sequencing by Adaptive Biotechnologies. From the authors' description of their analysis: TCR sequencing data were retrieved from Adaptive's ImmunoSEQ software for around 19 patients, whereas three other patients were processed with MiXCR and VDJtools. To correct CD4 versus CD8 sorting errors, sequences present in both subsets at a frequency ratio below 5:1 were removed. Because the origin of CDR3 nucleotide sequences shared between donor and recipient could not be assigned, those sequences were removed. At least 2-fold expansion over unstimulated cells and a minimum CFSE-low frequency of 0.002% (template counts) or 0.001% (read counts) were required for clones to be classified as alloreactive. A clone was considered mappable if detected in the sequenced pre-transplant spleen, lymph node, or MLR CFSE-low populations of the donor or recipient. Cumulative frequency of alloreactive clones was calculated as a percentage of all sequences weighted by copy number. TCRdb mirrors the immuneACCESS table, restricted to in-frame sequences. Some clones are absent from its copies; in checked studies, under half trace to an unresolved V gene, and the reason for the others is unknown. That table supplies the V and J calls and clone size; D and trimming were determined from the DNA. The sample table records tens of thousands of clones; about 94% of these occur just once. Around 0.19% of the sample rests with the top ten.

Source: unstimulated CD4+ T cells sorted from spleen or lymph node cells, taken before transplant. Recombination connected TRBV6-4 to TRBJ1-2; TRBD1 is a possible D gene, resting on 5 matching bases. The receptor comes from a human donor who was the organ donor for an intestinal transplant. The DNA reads TGTGCCGGGACTATACAGATTGGCTACACCTTC. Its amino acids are CAGTIQIGYTF.